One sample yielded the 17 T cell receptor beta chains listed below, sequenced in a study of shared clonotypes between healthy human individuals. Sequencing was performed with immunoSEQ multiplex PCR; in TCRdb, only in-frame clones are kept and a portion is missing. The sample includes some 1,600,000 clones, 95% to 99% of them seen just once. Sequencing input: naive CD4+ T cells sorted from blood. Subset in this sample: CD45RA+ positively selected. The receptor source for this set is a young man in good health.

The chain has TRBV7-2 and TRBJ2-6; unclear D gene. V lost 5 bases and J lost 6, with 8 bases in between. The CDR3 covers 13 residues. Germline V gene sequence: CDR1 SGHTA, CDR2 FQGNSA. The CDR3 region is CASSLFQANVLTF. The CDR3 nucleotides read TGTGCCAGCAGCCTCTTCCAGGCCAACGTCCTGACTTTC.

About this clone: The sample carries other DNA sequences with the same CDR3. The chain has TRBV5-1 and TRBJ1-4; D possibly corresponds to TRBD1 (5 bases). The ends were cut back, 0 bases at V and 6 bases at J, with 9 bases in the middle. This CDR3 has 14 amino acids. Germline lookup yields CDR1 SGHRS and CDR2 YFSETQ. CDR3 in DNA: TGCGCCAGCAGCTTGGCCGGGACTGATGAAAAACTGTTTTTT. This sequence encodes CASSLAGTDEKLFF.

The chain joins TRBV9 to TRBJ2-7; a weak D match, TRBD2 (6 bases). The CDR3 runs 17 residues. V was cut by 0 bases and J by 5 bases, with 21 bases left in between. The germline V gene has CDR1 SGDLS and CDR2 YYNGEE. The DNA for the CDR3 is TGTGCCAGCAGCGTAGATCCCCTTAGCGGTACTATCCACGAGCAGTACTTC. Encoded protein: CASSVDPLSGTIHEQYF.

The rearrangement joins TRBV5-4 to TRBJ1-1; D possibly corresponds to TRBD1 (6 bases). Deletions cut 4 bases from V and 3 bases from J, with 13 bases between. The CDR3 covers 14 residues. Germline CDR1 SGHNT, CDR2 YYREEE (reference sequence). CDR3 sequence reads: CASSTRGRDTEAFF. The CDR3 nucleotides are TGTGCCAGCAGCACCCGGGGGCGGGACACTGAAGCTTTCTTT.

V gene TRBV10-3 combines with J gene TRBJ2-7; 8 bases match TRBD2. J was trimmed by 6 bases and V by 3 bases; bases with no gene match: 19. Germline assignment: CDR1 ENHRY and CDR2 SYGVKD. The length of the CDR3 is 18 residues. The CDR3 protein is CAISERGSPSGSLGEQYF. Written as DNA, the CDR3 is TGTGCCATCAGTGAACGAGGGTCACCCAGCGGGAGTTTAGGCGAGCAGTACTTC.

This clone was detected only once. In DNA, the CDR3 is TGTGCCAGCAGTTTAGCCGGGACAGGGGGACGCCAGCCCCAGCATTTT. It specifies CASSLAGTGGRQPQHF. The chain joins TRBV28 to TRBJ1-5, with 11 bases aligning to TRBD1. V lost 2 bases to trimming and J lost 7 bases; unmatched junction nucleotides: 7. The CDR3 is made up of 16 amino acids. The germline V gene has CDR1 MDHEN and CDR2 SYDVKM.

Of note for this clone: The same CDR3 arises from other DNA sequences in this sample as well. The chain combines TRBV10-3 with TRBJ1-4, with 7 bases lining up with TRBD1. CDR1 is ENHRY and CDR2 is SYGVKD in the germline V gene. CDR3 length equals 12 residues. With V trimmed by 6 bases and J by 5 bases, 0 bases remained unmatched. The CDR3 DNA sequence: TGTGCCATCAGGGACAGGAATGAAAAACTGTTTTTT. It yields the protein CAIRDRNEKLFF.

The CDR3 nucleotides read TGTGCCAGCAGTTTTTGGCGGGGGAATAGCAATCAGCCCCAGCATTTT. Translating it yields CASSFWRGNSNQPQHF. The chain combines TRBV28 with TRBJ1-5; TRBD1 is a possible D gene (5 bases). The germline V gene encodes CDR1 MDHEN and CDR2 SYDVKM. The CDR3 is 16 amino acids. Trimming left V 3 bases short and J 0 bases short, with 12 bases between.

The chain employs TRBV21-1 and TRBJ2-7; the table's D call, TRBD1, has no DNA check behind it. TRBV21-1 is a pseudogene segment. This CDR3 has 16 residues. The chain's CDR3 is CASKREITGPTYEQYF. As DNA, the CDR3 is TGTGCCAGCAAAAGGGAGATCACAGGGCCTACCTACGAGCAGTACTTC.

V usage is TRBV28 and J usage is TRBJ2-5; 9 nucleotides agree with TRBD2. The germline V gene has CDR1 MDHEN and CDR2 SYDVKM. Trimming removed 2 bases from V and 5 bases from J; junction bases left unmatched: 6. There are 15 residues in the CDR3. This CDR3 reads CASSLGLAGYETQYF. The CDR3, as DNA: TGTGCCAGCAGTTTAGGTCTAGCGGGATATGAGACCCAGTACTTC.

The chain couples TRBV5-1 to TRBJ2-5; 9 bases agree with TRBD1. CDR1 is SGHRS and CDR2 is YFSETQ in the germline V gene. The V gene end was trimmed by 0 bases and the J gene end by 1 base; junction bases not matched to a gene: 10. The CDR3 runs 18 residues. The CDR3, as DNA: TGCGCCAGCAGCTTGGAAGGACAGGGGTTCTCCTTCCAAGAGACCCAGTACTTC. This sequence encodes CASSLEGQGFSFQETQYF. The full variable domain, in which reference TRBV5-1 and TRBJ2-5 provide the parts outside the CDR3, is KAGVTQTPRYLIKTRGQQVTLSCSPISGHRSVSWYQQTPGQGLQFLFEYFSETQRNKGNFPGRFSGRQFSNSRSEMNVSTLELGDSALYLCASSLEGQGFSFQETQYFGPGTRLLVL.

Here the CDR3 reads CASSLGEVAGVRETQYF. The CDR3 DNA reads as TGTGCCAGCAGCTTGGGGGAGGTGGCGGGAGTGAGAGAGACCCAGTACTTC. V gene TRBV7-8 combines with J gene TRBJ2-5, with 7 bases that match TRBD2. V dropped 3 bases and J dropped 4; count of bases not matched to a gene: 14. Germline CDR1 is SGHVS and CDR2 is FQNEAQ. The CDR3 spans 17 residues.

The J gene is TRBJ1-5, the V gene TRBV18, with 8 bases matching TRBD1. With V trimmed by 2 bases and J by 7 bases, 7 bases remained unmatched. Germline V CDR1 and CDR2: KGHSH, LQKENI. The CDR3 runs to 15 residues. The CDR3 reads CASSPMVSGGQPQHF. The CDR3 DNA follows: TGTGCCAGCTCACCAATGGTTTCAGGGGGCCAGCCCCAGCATTTT.

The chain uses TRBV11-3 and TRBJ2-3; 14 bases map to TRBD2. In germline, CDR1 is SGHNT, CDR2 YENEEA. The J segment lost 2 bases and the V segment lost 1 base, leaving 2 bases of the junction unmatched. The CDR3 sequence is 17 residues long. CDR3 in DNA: TGTGCCAGCAGCTTAGGGGGACTAGCGGGGGTCACAGATACGCAGTATTTT. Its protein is CASSLGGLAGVTDTQYF. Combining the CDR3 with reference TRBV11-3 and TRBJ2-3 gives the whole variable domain EAGVVQSPRYKIIEKKQPVAFWCNPISGHNTLYWYLQNLGQGPELLIRYENEEAVDDSQLPKDRFSAERLKGVDSTLKIQPAELGDSAVYLCASSLGGLAGVTDTQYFGPGTRLTVL.

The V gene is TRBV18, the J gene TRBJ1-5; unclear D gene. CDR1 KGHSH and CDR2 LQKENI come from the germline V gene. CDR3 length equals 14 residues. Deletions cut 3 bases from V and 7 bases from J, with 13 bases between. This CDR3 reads CASSPGPAVQPQHF. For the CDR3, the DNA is TGTGCCAGCTCACCGGGCCCGGCAGTGCAGCCCCAGCATTTT.

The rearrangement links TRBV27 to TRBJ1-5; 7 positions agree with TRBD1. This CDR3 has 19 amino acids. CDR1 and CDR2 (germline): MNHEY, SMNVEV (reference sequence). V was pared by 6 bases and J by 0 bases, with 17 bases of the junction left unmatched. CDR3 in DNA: TGTGCCAGCAGGGGGGCCGCAAGGGTAGGGGGCGATAGCAATCAGCCCCAGCATTTT. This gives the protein CASRGAARVGGDSNQPQHF.

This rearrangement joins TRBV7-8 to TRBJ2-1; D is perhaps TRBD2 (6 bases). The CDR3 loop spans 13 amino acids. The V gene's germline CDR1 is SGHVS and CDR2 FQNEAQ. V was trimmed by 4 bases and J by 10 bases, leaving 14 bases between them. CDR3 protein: CASSSGLAGEQFF. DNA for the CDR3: TGTGCCAGCAGCTCGGGACTTGCGGGAGAGCAGTTCTTC.